This TCR beta chain derives from a study of graft-versus-host responses after intestinal transplantation. Study-wide background: All recipients got anti-thymocyte globulin induction, then tacrolimus and steroids for about 3 years.

V shed 7 bases and J 0 bases; nucleotides not matched to a gene: 3. The CDR3 length is 14 residues. Germline V gene lookup returns CDR1 MNHEY and CDR2 SVGAGI. As concerns this clone: As yet, its antigen is unknown.

Study-wide points: Allograft graft-versus-host to host-versus-graft clonal ratios ran high in patients with graft-donor T cell macrochimerism. Recipient marrow harbored GvH clones, some of which surfaced first in ileum or blood.

Here immunoSEQ multiplex PCR was the method, and the copy in TCRdb shows in-frame clones only, minus some. The repertoire includes 38,000 or so clones, about 95% of them detected once, and around 0.53% sits in the top ten. The sequencing used unstimulated CD8+ T cells sorted from spleen or lymph node cells, collected before transplant. The rearrangement uses TRBV6-5 and TRBJ1-1; 9 nucleotides line up with TRBD1. This receptor was obtained from a human donor who was the organ donor for an intestinal transplant. The CDR3 loop reads CASTDRGMNTEAFF. The CDR3 DNA reads as TGTGCCAGCACGGACAGGGGAATGAACACTGAAGCTTTCTTT.